This TCR beta chain was sequenced in a study of cytomegalovirus exposure and HLA in healthy donors. This CDR3 is built from 16 residues. Germline CDR1 and CDR2: MDHEN and SYDVKM. V was pared by 2 bases and J by 5 bases, with 8 bases of the junction left unmatched. The PCR made use of 60 Vbeta and 13 Jbeta primers. The assay was immunoSEQ multiplex PCR, and TCRdb's table has in-frame clones only and misses some. The sample lists some 180,000 clones; roughly three quarters were seen once. Sequenced sample: PBMCs. The chain carries TRBV28 and TRBJ2-3; 9 nucleotides agree with TRBD2. The TCR sequence derives from a male donor in good health and CMV-seronegative. The DNA for the CDR3 is TGTGCCAGCAGTTTAGGGGCGGGAGGGCCGGTAGATACGCAGTATTTT. Protein product: CASSLGAGGPVDTQYF.